This entry lists 29 T cell receptor beta chains sequenced from one sample in a study of cytomegalovirus exposure and HLA in healthy donors. PCR employed 60 Vbeta and 13 Jbeta primers. Profiling relied on immunoSEQ multiplex PCR, and the TCRdb table lists in-frame clones only, not all of them. The table shows under 150,000 clones, with roughly 79% occurring only once. Sequenced: PBMCs. These receptors originate from a woman aged 30 to 39 in good health and CMV-seronegative.

This sequence joins TRBV18 and TRBJ2-3; possibly TRBD2 for D (6 bases). V was trimmed by 2 bases and J by 8 bases, leaving 17 bases between them. The CDR3 has 15 residues. Per germline, CDR1 KGHSH and CDR2 LQKENI. The CDR3 DNA reads TGTGCCAGCTCACCAGGTTCTAGCGAGAGTACTACGCAGTATTTT. Translating it yields CASSPGSSESTTQYF.

The V gene is TRBV18, the J gene TRBJ1-4, with 9 bases fitting TRBD1. The germline V gene has CDR1 KGHSH and CDR2 LQKENI. The CDR3 is made up of 18 amino acids. The ends lost 3 bases at V and 6 bases at J; junction bases unmatched: 14. CDR3 amino acids: CASSPESGTGRLYEKLFF. CDR3 bases: TGTGCCAGCTCACCCGAATCCGGGACAGGGAGATTATATGAAAAACTGTTTTTT.

The CDR3 protein is CASSLPSMTGNTEAFF. For the CDR3, the DNA is TGTGCCAGCAGCTTACCTTCCATGACAGGGAACACTGAAGCTTTCTTT. V and J are TRBV7-2 and TRBJ1-1; TRBD1 is a possible D gene (6 bases). The CDR3 is made up of 16 amino acids. Germline CDR1 reads SGHTA; CDR2 reads FQGNSA. Deletions cut 2 bases from V and 1 base from J, with 14 bases between.

The gene calls are TRBV4-2 and TRBJ1-2; a weak D match, TRBD1 (6 bases). Germline CDR1 is LGHNA and CDR2 is YNFKEQ. This CDR3 spans 15 amino acids. Trimming removed 3 bases at V and 8 bases at J, with 19 bases between. The CDR3 nucleotides read TGTGCCAGCAGCCATCAACAGGGAGAAGTTCTAGGCTACACCTTC. Amino acid sequence: CASSHQQGEVLGYTF.

This chain uses TRBV27 with TRBJ2-3; D is perhaps TRBD1 (6 bases). Germline V lookup: CDR1 MNHEY, CDR2 SMNVEV (reference sequence). The CDR3 covers 12 residues. Trimming left V 7 bases short and J 6 bases short, with 11 bases between. Written as DNA, the CDR3 is TGTGCCAGCATGGCTCAGGGGGATACGCAGTATTTT. As protein: CASMAQGDTQYF.

This clone was detected a few times. The same CDR3 arises from other DNA sequences in this sample as well. The V gene is TRBV5-4, the J gene TRBJ1-4, with 8 positions matching TRBD1. CDR3 length: 15 residues. Germline CDR1 and CDR2: SGHNT and YYREEE (reference sequence). Germline trimming cut 4 bases from V and 5 bases from J; bases unmatched to any gene: 7. As DNA, the CDR3 is TGTGCCAGCAGCCTAGGACAGGGAGGGAATGAAAAACTGTTTTTT. As protein: CASSLGQGGNEKLFF.

The genes are TRBV10-1 and TRBJ2-7; D remains unclear. Trimming took 2 bases from V and 5 from J, leaving 10 bases between them. The CDR3 is 13 residues long. The V gene's germline CDR1 is WNHNN and CDR2 SYGVQD (reference sequence). The CDR3 bases are TGCGCCAGCAGTGAGCGCGACCAGGACGAGCAGTACTTC. It translates to CASSERDQDEQYF.

The J gene is TRBJ2-3, the V gene TRBV14; possibly TRBD2 for D (5 bases). V was cut by 1 base and J by 1 base, with 6 bases left in between. The V gene's germline CDR1 is SGHDN and CDR2 FVKESK. The CDR3 loop spans 14 amino acids. This CDR3 is CASSQAGGTDTQYF. The CDR3 coding sequence is TGTGCCAGCAGCCAAGCCGGGGGCACAGATACGCAGTATTTT. Supplemented by reference TRBV14 and TRBJ2-3, the full variable domain reads EAGVTQFPSHSVIEKGQTVTLRCDPISGHDNLYWYRRVMGKEIKFLLHFVKESKQDESGMPNNRFLAERTGGTYSTLKVQPAELEDSGVYFCASSQAGGTDTQYFGPGTRLTVL.

This chain joins TRBV27 and TRBJ2-1, with D perhaps TRBD2 (5 bases). Germline CDR1 and CDR2: MNHEY and SMNVEV (reference sequence). CDR3 length: 13 amino acids. The CDR3 loop reads CAVRRDDYNEQFF. The CDR3 DNA reads as TGTGCAGTGCGTCGGGATGATTACAATGAGCAGTTCTTC.

This chain links TRBV5-6 with TRBJ2-2; maybe TRBD2 (6 bases). Germline loops: CDR1 SGHDT, CDR2 YYEEEE. The CDR3 is made up of 16 amino acids. The ends were cut back, 0 bases at V and 2 bases at J, with 11 bases in the middle. The CDR3 DNA reads TGTGCCAGCAGCTTGGTTGGGGGGAGTAACACCGGGGAGCTGTTTTTT. Protein product: CASSLVGGSNTGELFF.

J is TRBJ2-7 and V is TRBV28, with D maybe TRBD2 (6 bases). This CDR3 is built from 13 residues. V lost 2 bases, J lost 3 bases, and 8 bases lay in between. Germline V lookup: CDR1 MDHEN, CDR2 SYDVKM. CDR3 amino acids: CASSLGGVYEQYF. DNA for the CDR3: TGTGCCAGCAGTTTAGGAGGGGTCTACGAGCAGTACTTC.

The gene calls are TRBV28 and TRBJ1-2; TRBD1 aligns across 9 bases. The CDR3 loop spans 14 amino acids. The germline CDR1 and CDR2 sequences are MDHEN and SYDVKM. V shed 4 bases, J shed 4 bases, and the junction held 4 bases outside the gene matches. The CDR3 nucleotides are TGTGCCAGCAGTTCCGGACAGGGGACCTATGGCTACACCTTC. Its protein product is CASSSGQGTYGYTF.

This clone was detected only once. The gene calls are TRBV28 and TRBJ2-7; D remains unclear. The CDR3 loop spans 14 amino acids. CDR1 and CDR2 from the germline V gene are MDHEN and SYDVKM. V gave up 7 bases and J gave up 4 bases, with 17 bases separating them. The CDR3 loop is CASMIFGSRYEQYF. The CDR3 nucleotides are TGTGCCAGCATGATTTTCGGAAGCAGGTACGAGCAGTACTTC.

This chain joins TRBV7-3 and TRBJ1-2, with 9 nucleotides matching TRBD1. Germline-derived CDR1 and CDR2 are SGHTA and FQGTGA. The CDR3 covers 14 residues. J was trimmed by 3 bases and V by 4 bases; bases with no gene match: 3. CDR3 residues: CASSSGQGDYGYTF. In nucleotides, the CDR3 is TGTGCCAGCAGCTCGGGACAGGGTGACTATGGCTACACCTTC.

The V call is TRBV6-6, the J call TRBJ2-3; 9 nucleotides align to TRBD2. Trimming at V came to 9 bases and at J to 0 bases, leaving 10 bases not matched to a gene. Germline CDR1 MNHNY, CDR2 SVGAGI (reference sequence). CDR3 length equals 16 residues. The CDR3 is CASTDSGRGSTDTQYF. The CDR3 bases are TGTGCCAGTACGGATAGCGGGAGAGGGAGCACAGATACGCAGTATTTT.

This clone was counted only a few times. CDR3 bases: TGTGCCAGCAGTGAAGGGCCTACCAGGGTGACCACCTACGAGCAGTACTTC. It specifies CASSEGPTRVTTYEQYF. This sequence joins TRBV6-1 and TRBJ2-7; maybe TRBD1 (5 bases). Germline CDR1 and CDR2: MNHNS and SASEGT. The CDR3 is 17 amino acids. V lost 1 base and J lost 2, with 18 bases in between.

The rearrangement uses TRBV19 and TRBJ1-5, with D hard to call. The CDR3 totals 13 residues. Trimming pared 5 bases from V and 2 bases from J, leaving 7 bases between. The V gene's germline CDR1 is LNHDA and CDR2 SQIVND (reference sequence). CDR3 coding DNA: TGTGCCAGTAGTCGTCAGGGCAATCAGCCCCAGCATTTT. This codes for CASSRQGNQPQHF.

This sequence joins TRBV7-9 and TRBJ1-3; D unresolved. Germline V gene lookup returns CDR1 SEHNR and CDR2 FQNEAQ (reference sequence). This CDR3 has 16 amino acids. V was pared by 2 bases and J by 0 bases, with 11 bases between. CDR3 sequence reads: CASSLLSVSSGNTIYF. CDR3 DNA: TGTGCCAGCAGCTTACTTAGTGTTAGCTCTGGAAACACCATATATTTT. The complete variable domain, with remaining parts taken from reference TRBV7-9 and TRBJ1-3, reads DTGVSQNPRHKITKRGQNVTFRCDPISEHNRLYWYRQTLGQGPEFLTYFQNEAQLEKSRLLSDRFSAERPKGSFSTLEIQRTEQGDSAMYLCASSLLSVSSGNTIYFGEGSWLTVV.

J is TRBJ2-6 and V is TRBV7-9, with a possible D match to TRBD2 (5 bases). CDR3 length: 18 residues. Germline V lookup: CDR1 SEHNR, CDR2 FQNEAQ (reference sequence). V lost 1 base, J lost 0 bases, and 13 bases lay in between. CDR3 sequence reads: CASSLGGLGISGANVLTF. In nucleotides, the CDR3 is TGTGCCAGCAGCTTAGGAGGGTTGGGGATCTCTGGGGCCAACGTCCTGACTTTC.

This rearrangement joins TRBV6-1 to TRBJ2-7, with TRBD2 identical over 7 bases. The ends lost 2 bases at V and 5 bases at J; junction bases unmatched: 6. Germline V gene sequence: CDR1 MNHNS, CDR2 SASEGT. This CDR3 has 14 amino acids. The CDR3 reads CASSEWGLQDEQYF. CDR3 nucleotide sequence: TGTGCCAGCAGTGAATGGGGACTACAAGACGAGCAGTACTTC.

The V and J genes are TRBV19 and TRBJ2-3; D is unclear. In germline, CDR1 is LNHDA, CDR2 SQIVND (reference sequence). The CDR3 is made up of 16 amino acids. Trimming removed 5 bases from V and 0 bases from J, with 15 bases in between. The CDR3 sequence is CASSPLRATSTDTQYF. The CDR3 coding sequence is TGTGCCAGTAGTCCCCTGCGAGCTACCAGCACAGATACGCAGTATTTT.

The table lists this clone with a few counts. The chain links TRBV2 to TRBJ2-2, with D possibly TRBD2 on 6 matching bases. This CDR3 contains 14 residues. V was trimmed by 3 bases and J by 6 bases, leaving 11 bases between them. The germline V gene encodes CDR1 SNHLY and CDR2 FYNNEI. The CDR3 DNA sequence: TGTGCCAGCAGTGAGGAGACGGGGGCCGGGGAGCTGTTTTTT. This gives the protein CASSEETGAGELFF.

This clone has only a few counts. V and J are TRBV7-3 and TRBJ2-3; D gene ambiguous. V was cut by 5 bases and J by 1 base, with 10 bases left in between. CDR1 and CDR2 from the germline V gene are SGHTA and FQGTGA. This CDR3 has 14 amino acids. The CDR3 coding sequence is TGTGCCAGCAGCCCCGCCCCGGGCACAGATACGCAGTATTTT. It translates to CASSPAPGTDTQYF. The whole variable domain, remainder taken from reference TRBV7-3 and TRBJ2-3, is GAGVSQTPSNKVTEKGKYVELRCDPISGHTALYWYRQSLGQGPEFLIYFQGTGAADDSGLPNDRFFAVRPEGSVSTLKIQRTERGDSAVYLCASSPAPGTDTQYFGPGTRLTVL.

Written as DNA, the CDR3 is TGTGCCAGCAGCCACCCCGGGGGGGCGAACACTGAAGCTTTCTTT. This translates into CASSHPGGANTEAFF. The chain couples TRBV7-9 to TRBJ1-1, with D possibly matching TRBD1 (6 bases). The ends were cut back, 5 bases at V and 1 base at J, with 14 bases in the middle. Germline V gene data show CDR1 as SEHNR and CDR2 as FQNEAQ (reference sequence). This CDR3 comprises 15 residues.

J is TRBJ2-2 and V is TRBV6-4; D is ambiguous. Germline assignment: CDR1 MRHNA and CDR2 SNTAGT. V was pared by 2 bases and J by 1 base, with 8 bases between. The CDR3 is made up of 15 amino acids. Here the CDR3 DNA reads TGTGCCAGCAGTGACACTTTAAGGAACACCGGGGAGCTGTTTTTT. It specifies CASSDTLRNTGELFF.

The chain uses TRBV18 and TRBJ1-1, with D unresolved. Germline V gene sequence: CDR1 KGHSH, CDR2 LQKENI. V gave up 8 bases and J gave up 4 bases, with 32 bases separating them. CDR3 length: 19 residues. The CDR3 DNA reads TGTGCCAGCAAAAAGAACTCACCGGTCAATCATCGGGAGGGCACTGAAGCTTTCTTT. It translates to CASKKNSPVNHREGTEAFF.

The chain couples TRBV27 to TRBJ2-3; 13 nucleotides line up with TRBD2. Germline V gene sequence: CDR1 MNHEY, CDR2 SMNVEV (reference sequence). With V trimmed by 5 bases and J by 5 bases, 7 bases remained unmatched. This CDR3 comprises 16 residues. CDR3 sequence reads: CASSPTGLAGQDTQYF. CDR3 in DNA: TGTGCCAGCAGTCCGACGGGACTAGCGGGACAAGATACGCAGTATTTT.

The rearrangement joins TRBV27 to TRBJ1-5, with 10 bases identical to TRBD1. The V gene's germline CDR1 is MNHEY and CDR2 SMNVEV (reference sequence). The V gene end was trimmed by 6 bases and the J gene end by 0 bases; junction bases not matched to a gene: 8. The CDR3 loop spans 17 amino acids. The DNA of the CDR3 is TGTGCCAGCAGGGAGGGGACAGGGGAGTATAGCAATCAGCCCCAGCATTTT. It codes for CASREGTGEYSNQPQHF.

The gene calls are TRBV7-2 and TRBJ2-1; 9 bases align to TRBD2. This CDR3 has 15 residues. Germline trimming cut 6 bases from V and 4 bases from J; bases unmatched to any gene: 7. Germline loops: CDR1 SGHTA, CDR2 FQGNSA. The CDR3 DNA reads TGTGCCAGCAGGAGAGGACTAGCGCCATACAATGAGCAGTTCTTC. Protein product: CASRRGLAPYNEQFF.